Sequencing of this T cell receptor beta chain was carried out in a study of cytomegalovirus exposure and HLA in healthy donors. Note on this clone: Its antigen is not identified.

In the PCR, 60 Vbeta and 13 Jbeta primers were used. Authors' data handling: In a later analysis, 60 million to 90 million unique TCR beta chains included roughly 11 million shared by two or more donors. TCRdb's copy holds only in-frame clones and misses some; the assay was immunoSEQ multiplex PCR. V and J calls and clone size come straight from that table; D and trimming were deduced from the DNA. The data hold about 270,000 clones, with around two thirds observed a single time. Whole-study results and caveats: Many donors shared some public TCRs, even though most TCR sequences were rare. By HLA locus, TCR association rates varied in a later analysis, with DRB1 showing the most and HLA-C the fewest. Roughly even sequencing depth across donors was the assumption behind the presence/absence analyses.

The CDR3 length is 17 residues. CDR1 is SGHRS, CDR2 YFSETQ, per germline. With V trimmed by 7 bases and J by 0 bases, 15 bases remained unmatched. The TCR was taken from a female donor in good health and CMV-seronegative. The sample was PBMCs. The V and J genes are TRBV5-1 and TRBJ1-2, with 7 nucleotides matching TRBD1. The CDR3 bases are TGCGCCAGCCGAGCTTCCTACAGGGGCCAAGCTAACTATGGCTACACCTTC. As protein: CASRASYRGQANYGYTF.